This passage covers 18 T cell receptor beta chains from one sample sequenced in a study of low-dose radiotherapy and immunotherapy resistance in tumors. Alpha- and beta-chain coverage of first-strand cDNA came from TRAV- and TRBV-specific primers. The authors ran around 20 PCR cycles to amplify TCRs with a constant-region primer and V-primer adapter. TCRdb passed the reads through MiXCR, listing each CDR3 protein once. The repertoire has approximately 11,000 distinct CDR3 sequences, about 60% of them found once; the top ten carry 12%. These receptors were obtained from a human donor with advanced metastatic prostate, ovarian, gallbladder or colorectal cancer (not recorded which). This table probably holds off-target reads from a library built for another chain.

The genes are TRBV11-3 and TRBJ1-1, with D unresolved. CDR3 length: 12 amino acids. Germline V gene lookup returns CDR1 SGHNT and CDR2 YENEEA. V dropped 0 bases and J dropped 11 bases, with 10 bases sitting between them. The CDR3 protein is CASSLDPAGAFF. The CDR3 DNA is TGTGCCAGCAGCTTAGATCCCGCGGGTGCTTTCTTT. The full variable domain, its missing parts supplied by reference TRBV11-3 and TRBJ1-1, is EAGVVQSPRYKIIEKKQPVAFWCNPISGHNTLYWYLQNLGQGPELLIRYENEEAVDDSQLPKDRFSAERLKGVDSTLKIQPAELGDSAVYLCASSLDPAGAFFGQGTRLTVV.

The rearrangement uses TRBV20-1 and TRBJ1-5; 8 positions match TRBD1. Trimming removed 5 bases from V and 3 bases from J; junction bases left unmatched: 3. Germline V gives CDR1 DFQATT, CDR2 SNEGSKA (reference sequence). The CDR3 has 13 residues. CDR3 nucleotide sequence: TGCAGTGCTGACAGGGGCGACAATCAGCCCCAGCATTTT. It codes for CSADRGDNQPQHF.

Remarks on this clonotype: The junction shows a germline mismatch at one end, possibly a read error. This chain connects TRBV28 to TRBJ1-4; no clear D gene. Germline V gene data show CDR1 as MDHEN and CDR2 as SYDVKM. This CDR3 has 12 amino acids. CDR3 sequence reads: CASSLTKPPTEF. The CDR3 nucleotides read TGTGCCAGCAGTTTGACAAAACCCCCTACTGAATTT.

This chain links TRBV10-3 with TRBJ2-1; TRBD1 aligns across 8 bases. The CDR3 is made up of 17 amino acids. V was clipped by 5 bases and J by 6 bases; unmatched bases: 15. The germline V gene encodes CDR1 ENHRY and CDR2 SYGVKD. The CDR3 protein is CAISSTQRTGTPNEQFF. CDR3 DNA: TGTGCCATCAGTTCCACCCAAAGGACAGGGACTCCCAATGAGCAGTTCTTC.

The rearrangement joins TRBV11-3 to TRBJ2-1; 8 bases fit TRBD1. The V gene's germline CDR1 is SGHNT and CDR2 YENEEA. This CDR3 region has 16 residues. The J segment lost 5 bases and the V segment lost 4 bases, leaving 10 bases of the junction unmatched. CDR3 coding DNA: TGTGCCAGCAGCTCCTGGACAGGGCAAGGTAACAATGAGCAGTTCTTC. Translation: CASSSWTGQGNNEQFF. Looking up the rest from reference TRBV11-3 and TRBJ2-1 gives the full variable domain: EAGVVQSPRYKIIEKKQPVAFWCNPISGHNTLYWYLQNLGQGPELLIRYENEEAVDDSQLPKDRFSAERLKGVDSTLKIQPAELGDSAVYLCASSSWTGQGNNEQFFGPGTRLTVL.

The chain links TRBV5-8 to TRBJ2-5, with 13 bases fitting TRBD2. Germline CDR1 SGHTS, CDR2 YDEGEE. V shed 0 bases, J shed 2 bases, and the junction held 4 bases outside the gene matches. CDR3 length equals 17 residues. The CDR3 DNA is TGTGCCAGCAGCTTGGCCCGACTAGCGGGAGGACAAGAGACCCAGTACTTC. This encodes CASSLARLAGGQETQYF.

The V call is TRBV28, the J call TRBJ2-7; D unclear. CDR3 length: 15 residues. V dropped 5 bases and J dropped 3 bases, with 17 bases sitting between them. The germline V gene encodes CDR1 MDHEN and CDR2 SYDVKM. CDR3 protein: CASSRTELVFYEQYF. CDR3 sequence (DNA): TGTGCCAGCAGTAGGACGGAGCTAGTATTCTACGAGCAGTACTTC.

This clonotype was seen more than once but under ten times. The rearrangement joins TRBV6-2 or TRBV6-3 to TRBJ1-1; perhaps TRBD1 as D (6 bases). CDR1 and CDR2 from the germline V gene are MNHEY and SVGEGT. The CDR3 is made up of 14 amino acids. With 8 bases removed from V and 0 bases from J, the gap between germline ends came to 13 bases. CDR3 in DNA: TGTGCCAGCGCCAGGGGAGGGATGAACACTGAAGCTTTCTTT. It encodes CASARGGMNTEAFF.

V and J are TRBV23-1 and TRBJ2-2, with 7 bases matching TRBD2. TRBV23-1 is placed among ORFs of uncertain function. CDR3 length equals 14 residues. Losses at the gene ends were 6 bases for V and 5 bases for J; bases not matched to a gene: 6. In DNA form, the CDR3 reads TGCGCCAGCAGCCAGGCCGGGGGGACCGGGGAGCTGTTTTTT. Amino acids: CASSQAGGTGELFF.

The chain couples TRBV11-1 to TRBJ2-5, with a tentative D call TRBD2 (6 bases). V lost 1 base and J lost 0, with 18 bases in between. Germline lookup yields CDR1 SGHAT and CDR2 FQDESV (reference sequence). The CDR3 has 18 residues. CDR3 region: CASSLDFGSGKDQETQYF. The CDR3 nucleotides read TGTGCCAGCAGCTTAGATTTTGGTAGCGGAAAGGACCAAGAGACCCAGTACTTC.

The chain recombines TRBV7-2 with TRBJ2-7; the match to TRBD1 covers 7 bases. With V trimmed by 7 bases and J by 5 bases, 8 bases remained unmatched. The CDR3 totals 13 residues. The germline CDR1 and CDR2 sequences are SGHTA and FQGNSA. The CDR3 region has the DNA TGTGCCAGCACCCGAAACAGGGGCGACGAGCAGTACTTC. Amino acid sequence: CASTRNRGDEQYF.

The chain employs TRBV12-3 or TRBV12-4 and TRBJ2-3; 8 bases are a match to TRBD2. This CDR3 comprises 15 residues. The junction had 4 bases not matched to a gene; V was cut back by 2 bases and J by 3 bases. CDR3 nucleotide sequence: TGTGCCAGCAGTTTATCCGGGGGGGAAACAGATACGCAGTATTTT. It specifies CASSLSGGETDTQYF.

This clonotype was detected only a few times. The V and J genes are TRBV5-1 and TRBJ1-1, with D possibly TRBD1 on 6 matching bases. Trimming cost V 4 bases and J 5 bases, with 9 bases left between them. This CDR3 is 12 amino acids long. Per germline, CDR1 SGHRS and CDR2 YFSETQ. The CDR3 loop reads CASSQGSTEAFF. The CDR3 bases are TGCGCCAGCAGCCAGGGGAGTACTGAAGCTTTCTTT. The variable domain in full, completed from reference TRBV5-1 and TRBJ1-1, reads KAGVTQTPRYLIKTRGQQVTLSCSPISGHRSVSWYQQTPGQGLQFLFEYFSETQRNKGNFPGRFSGRQFSNSRSEMNVSTLELGDSALYLCASSQGSTEAFFGQGTRLTVV.

This chain links TRBV12-3 or TRBV12-4 with TRBJ2-1; D gene uncertain. Trimming stripped 7 bases from V and 0 bases from J, with 16 bases between. The CDR3 is 16 amino acids. CDR3: CASTLGFRSSYNEQFF. The CDR3 DNA reads as TGTGCCAGCACCTTGGGGTTCCGGAGCTCCTACAATGAGCAGTTCTTC.

This clonotype was seen a handful of times. The chain employs TRBV29-1 and TRBJ2-1, with 7 positions matching TRBD1. The germline CDR1 and CDR2 sequences are SQVTM and ANQGSEA. There are 14 residues in the CDR3. Germline trimming cut 5 bases from V and 2 bases from J; bases unmatched to any gene: 6. CDR3 DNA: TGCAGCGTTTCCCGGGACAGTACCTACAATGAGCAGTTCTTC. Translation gives CSVSRDSTYNEQFF.

V usage is TRBV9 and J usage is TRBJ1-6, with TRBD1 matching over 9 bases. V was clipped by 7 bases and J by 7 bases; unmatched bases: 3. Germline CDR1 is SGDLS and CDR2 is YYNGEE. CDR3 size: 13 residues. Here the CDR3 DNA reads TGTGCCAGCGGGACAGGGCACAATTCACCCCTCCACTTT. Residues: CASGTGHNSPLHF.

The chain is built from TRBV7-9 and TRBJ1-5, with TRBD1 identical over 9 bases. Germline CDR1 reads SEHNR; CDR2 reads FQNEAQ (reference sequence). Unmatched junction bases numbered 7, after V lost 3 bases and J lost 7 bases. CDR3 length equals 15 residues. The CDR3 DNA sequence: TGTGCCAGCAGCTTGGGGGACAGGGTTAACCAGCCCCAGCATTTT. Translated, it gives CASSLGDRVNQPQHF.

The chain combines TRBV11-2 with TRBJ1-1; TRBD1 matches 12 bases. The V gene's germline CDR1 is SGHAT and CDR2 FQNNGV. V lost 0 bases and J lost 0; bases outside the gene matches: 2. The CDR3 contains 17 residues. The CDR3 loop reads CASSLEGQGAMNTEAFF. CDR3 sequence (DNA): TGTGCCAGCAGCTTAGAGGGACAGGGGGCAATGAACACTGAAGCTTTCTTT.